The 26 T cell receptor beta chains listed next were all sequenced from one sample in a study of Graves' ophthalmopathy and Graves' hyperthyroidism. Researchers took RNA transcripts and amplified TCR beta CDR3 regions from them. HTBI primers were employed in first-round RT-PCR, then a second-round multiplex PCR followed. MiXCR, run by TCRdb on the multiplex PCR reads, gives a single entry per CDR3 protein. The top ten clones hold around 4% of a sample with around 590,000 distinct CDR3 sequences, approximately 35% of them seen once. The sample taken for sequencing was peripheral blood or thyroid tissue (not recorded which). The receptors here all came from an adult man with Graves' hyperthyroidism.

Comments on this clonotype: Its ends do not fully match the called genes, so a read error is possible. The CDR3 protein is CASSDRLAGTYEQYF. For the CDR3, the DNA is TGTGCCAGCAGTGACCGACTAGCGGGCACCTACGAGCAGTACTTC. The chain uses TRBV10-3 and TRBJ2-7; TRBD2 matches at 10 bases. The germline CDR1 and CDR2 sequences are ENHRY and SYGVKD. The CDR3 runs to 15 residues.

With regard to this clonotype: No conserved phenylalanine or tryptophan is present at the end of the CDR3, so a read error is the likely explanation. The chain uses TRBV29-1 and TRBJ2-7; D is perhaps TRBD2 (6 bases). V dropped 7 bases and J dropped 1 base, with 14 bases sitting between them. Germline CDR1 reads SQVTM; CDR2 reads ANQGSEA. The CDR3 is 13 residues long. For the CDR3, the DNA is TGCAGCGGCCAGTACGGGGGATCCTACGAGCAGTACCTC. This gives the protein CSGQYGGSYEQYL.

In its sample, this clonotype was seen a few times. The chain carries TRBV2 and TRBJ2-5; weak D call: TRBD1 (6 bases). The CDR3 spans 14 residues. V lost 7 bases and J 2 bases, leaving 14 bases between the germline ends. Germline CDR1 is SNHLY and CDR2 is FYNNEI. The chain's CDR3 is CASTGDRVQETQYF. CDR3 bases: TGTGCCAGCACAGGGGATCGGGTTCAAGAGACCCAGTACTTC.

This clonotype was detected many times. The J gene is TRBJ1-5, the V gene TRBV6-5; no clear D. The CDR3 sequence is 15 residues long. From germline, CDR1 is MNHEY and CDR2 SVGAGI. Trimming removed 6 bases from V and 0 bases from J, with 12 bases in between. This CDR3 reads CASSMDGYSNQPQHF. The CDR3 DNA reads as TGTGCCAGCAGCATGGACGGCTATAGCAATCAGCCCCAGCATTTT.

The CDR3 loop reads CASSTQGQGGGDGYTF. The CDR3 bases are TGTGCCAGCAGTACCCAGGGACAGGGGGGCGGAGATGGCTACACCTTC. V and J are TRBV12-3 or TRBV12-4 and TRBJ1-2; 11 positions match TRBD1. CDR3 length equals 16 residues. The J segment lost 6 bases and the V segment lost 5 bases, leaving 11 bases of the junction unmatched.

Many counts were recorded for this clonotype. V is TRBV12-5 and J is TRBJ1-2; 12 nucleotides agree with TRBD1. J lost 5 bases, V lost 6 bases, and 16 bases had no gene match. The CDR3 is made up of 18 amino acids. Germline assignment: CDR1 LGHNT and CDR2 FRNRAP. CDR3 residues: CASGQNRDRGLRRYGYTF. Written as DNA, the CDR3 is TGTGCTAGTGGCCAGAACCGGGACAGGGGGCTCAGGAGGTATGGCTACACCTTC.

The table lists this clonotype with a few counts. The chain joins TRBV4-1 to TRBJ1-5; D is unclear. The CDR3 extends over 14 amino acids. V dropped 0 bases and J dropped 7 bases, with 10 bases sitting between them. CDR1 and CDR2 from the germline V gene are MGHRA and YSYEKL. The CDR3 is CASSQDITRQPQHF. The CDR3 DNA reads as TGCGCCAGCAGCCAAGATATAACGAGGCAGCCCCAGCATTTT.

A single count supports this clonotype. This chain's CDR3 is CASRSREYSYTF. The CDR3 nucleotides read TGTGCCAGCAGGTCCCGGGAGTACAGCTACACCTTC. The V call is TRBV2, the J call TRBJ1-2; no firm D call. The CDR3 sequence is 12 residues long. V lost 6 bases, J lost 9 bases, and 14 bases lay in between. Germline CDR1 is SNHLY and CDR2 is FYNNEI.

This clonotype was detected ten times or more. The chain has TRBV4-1 and TRBJ1-4; D is perhaps TRBD1 (5 bases). The CDR3 length is 16 residues. Trimming took off 0 bases at V and 2 bases at J, with 10 bases between the two ends. Germline V gene data show CDR1 as MGHRA and CDR2 as YSYEKL. CDR3 in DNA: TGCGCCAGCAGCCAAGATATCGGGGCTACTAATGAAAAACTGTTTTTT. Its protein is CASSQDIGATNEKLFF.

J is TRBJ1-5 and V is TRBV19; D not certain. The CDR3 runs to 16 residues. Trimming took 5 bases from V and 0 from J, leaving 14 bases between them. CDR1 LNHDA and CDR2 SQIVND come from the germline V gene (reference sequence). CDR3 nucleotide sequence: TGTGCCAGTAGTCTCAGAACAGCTAATAGCAATCAGCCCCAGCATTTT. This encodes CASSLRTANSNQPQHF.

This clonotype was counted only a few times. The V and J genes are TRBV12-5 and TRBJ1-1; D unclear. Germline CDR1 LGHNT, CDR2 FRNRAP. V was pared by 0 bases and J by 1 base, with 12 bases between. CDR3 length: 16 amino acids. The chain's CDR3 is CASGLVLARRNTEAFF. In DNA, the CDR3 is TGTGCTAGTGGTTTGGTATTGGCCAGGCGGAACACTGAAGCTTTCTTT.

The V and J genes are TRBV12-3 or TRBV12-4 and TRBJ2-1; 10 nucleotides line up with TRBD2. J lost 7 bases, V lost 4 bases, and 4 bases had no gene match. This CDR3 is built from 14 residues. CDR3 loop: CASSWTSGKNEQFF. CDR3 nucleotide sequence: TGTGCCAGCAGTTGGACTAGCGGTAAGAATGAGCAGTTCTTC.

On this clonotype: This may stem from a read error, because a much larger clone lies one nucleotide away. The chain employs TRBV5-4 and TRBJ1-1, with unresolved D. Germline CDR1 reads SGHNT; CDR2 reads YYREEE (reference sequence). The CDR3 loop spans 14 amino acids. The CDR3 sequence is CASSLTLWNTEASF. CDR3 in DNA: TGTGCCAGCAGCCTGACATTATGGAACACTGAAGCTTCCTTT.

As to this clonotype: At one end, the junction sequence differs from germline, possibly due to a read error. This chain connects TRBV7-9 to TRBJ1-4; D might be TRBD1 (5 bases). Germline V gene data show CDR1 as SEHNR and CDR2 as FQNEAQ (reference sequence). The CDR3 consists of 18 residues. The CDR3 sequence is CASNQVGSGVQVEEKLFF. In nucleotides, the CDR3 is TGCGCCAGCAACCAAGTCGGCTCGGGGGTCCAAGTGGAGGAAAAACTGTTTTTT.

This clonotype appeared many times. J is TRBJ2-6 and V is TRBV7-8; 7 bases agree with TRBD1. The CDR3 has 16 residues. After removal of 4 bases from V and 0 bases from J, the junction contained 3 bases not matched to a gene. CDR1 is SGHVS and CDR2 is FQNEAQ in the germline V gene. Written as DNA, the CDR3 is TGTGCCAGCAGCTCCCGGGACAGCTCTGGGGCCAACGTCCTGACTTTC. Protein product: CASSSRDSSGANVLTF.

A few counts support this clonotype. The chain uses TRBV7-9 and TRBJ1-2; D might be TRBD1 (5 bases). From germline, CDR1 is SEHNR and CDR2 FQNEAQ (reference sequence). The V end lost 8 bases, the J end lost 5 bases, and 18 bases lay between the germline ends. The length of the CDR3 is 14 residues. The CDR3, as DNA: TGTGCCAGCTCACCAGGCACCGGGGCGTATGGCTACACCTTC. This codes for CASSPGTGAYGYTF.

This clonotype was counted ten times or more. The genes are TRBV4-1 and TRBJ1-2; 7 nucleotides align to TRBD1. Losses at the gene ends were 1 base for V and 4 bases for J; bases not matched to a gene: 6. This CDR3 contains 15 residues. Germline V gives CDR1 MGHRA, CDR2 YSYEKL. The chain's CDR3 is CASSQVGQDLYGYTF. The CDR3 DNA reads as TGCGCCAGCAGCCAAGTAGGACAGGACCTCTATGGCTACACCTTC.

This clonotype has at least ten counts. The chain is built from TRBV24-1 and TRBJ2-5; 9 bases line up with TRBD1. Germline trimming cut 0 bases from V and 3 bases from J; bases unmatched to any gene: 4. The V gene's germline CDR1 is KGHDR and CDR2 SFDVKD. The CDR3 extends over 16 amino acids. CDR3: CATSDLAGQGEETQYF. The DNA of the CDR3 is TGTGCCACCAGTGATTTGGCGGGACAGGGCGAAGAGACCCAGTACTTC.

On this clonotype itself: A read error is possible here, since a much larger clone lies one base away. CDR3: CASSQGRAGLGYTF. The CDR3 DNA reads TGTGCCAGCAGCCAAGGCAGGGCGGGGCTCGGCTACACCTTC. V and J are TRBV14 and TRBJ1-2, with a possible D match to TRBD1 (5 bases). This CDR3 has 14 amino acids. Germline V gene data show CDR1 as SGHDN and CDR2 as FVKESK. Between the trimmed V and J ends, which lost 1 base and 8 bases, there was a span of 14 bases. Using reference TRBV14 and TRBJ1-2 for the parts outside the CDR3, the full variable domain is EAGVTQFPSHSVIEKGQTVTLRCDPISGHDNLYWYRRVMGKEIKFLLHFVKESKQDESGMPNNRFLAERTGGTYSTLKVQPAELEDSGVYFCASSQGRAGLGYTFGSGTRLTVV.

The sample holds many counts of this clonotype. The rearrangement uses TRBV20-1 and TRBJ1-1; D is possibly TRBD1 (5 bases). CDR1 is DFQATT, CDR2 SNEGSKA, per germline (reference sequence). V was pared by 6 bases and J by 4 bases, with 9 bases between. The CDR3 consists of 11 residues. The CDR3 protein is CSAFTGTEAFF. The CDR3 bases are TGCAGTGCCTTTACAGGCACTGAAGCTTTCTTT.

CDR3 amino acids: CSVGTGVTTAFF. In DNA form, the CDR3 reads TGCAGTGTGGGGACAGGGGTCACGACGGCTTTCTTT. V gene TRBV20-1 combines with J gene TRBJ1-1, with 10 bases identical to TRBD1. V dropped 7 bases and J dropped 11; count of bases not matched to a gene: 10. This CDR3 is 12 amino acids long. CDR1 and CDR2 (germline): DFQATT, SNEGSKA (reference sequence).

This chain connects TRBV10-3 to TRBJ2-5, with TRBD1 matching over 8 bases. Losses at the gene ends were 10 bases for V and 11 bases for J; bases not matched to a gene: 18. The CDR3 has 14 residues. Germline-derived CDR1 and CDR2 are ENHRY and SYGVKD. The CDR3 coding sequence is TGTGCCACCTACCGGGACAGGTCCGTCAATGAGCAGTACTTC. It encodes CATYRDRSVNEQYF.

This chain links TRBV5-6 with TRBJ1-4; 7 nucleotides match TRBD1. This CDR3 has 16 residues. Looked up from germline, CDR1 is SGHDT and CDR2 is YYEEEE. The J segment lost 6 bases and the V segment lost 1 base, leaving 9 bases of the junction unmatched. This CDR3 is CASSLFWDSTYEKLFF. The CDR3 DNA reads as TGTGCCAGCAGCTTGTTTTGGGACAGCACTTATGAAAAACTGTTTTTT. The whole variable domain, filled in from reference TRBV5-6 and TRBJ1-4, reads DAGVTQSPTHLIKTRGQQVTLRCSPKSGHDTVSWYQQALGQGPQFIFQYYEEEERQRGNFPDRFSGHQFPNYSSELNVNALLLGDSALYLCASSLFWDSTYEKLFFGSGTQLSVL.

Ten or more counts support this clonotype. The chain combines TRBV4-1 with TRBJ1-2; D gene ambiguous. The CDR3 loop spans 14 amino acids. Looked up from germline, CDR1 is MGHRA and CDR2 is YSYEKL. V gave up 9 bases and J gave up 0 bases, with 14 bases separating them. The CDR3 loop is CASADIPTNYGYTF. CDR3 DNA: TGCGCCAGTGCCGACATTCCTACTAACTATGGCTACACCTTC.

The rearrangement links TRBV24-1 to TRBJ2-3; 12 nucleotides match TRBD1. In germline, CDR1 is KGHDR, CDR2 SFDVKD. Trimming removed 5 bases from V and 1 base from J; junction bases left unmatched: 6. This CDR3 comprises 17 residues. The CDR3 protein is CATSAPGQGAGTDTQYF. The CDR3 nucleotides read TGTGCCACCAGTGCCCCGGGACAGGGGGCAGGCACAGATACGCAGTATTTT.

In regard to this clonotype: Given a much more abundant clone one base away, this may be a read error. This chain joins TRBV20-1 and TRBJ2-7, with D perhaps matching TRBD1 or TRBD2 (6 bases each). The CDR3 length is 17 residues. Looked up from germline, CDR1 is DFQATT and CDR2 is SNEGSKA (reference sequence). With 3 bases removed from V and 3 bases from J, the gap between germline ends came to 24 bases. The CDR3 DNA is TGCAGTGCTAGCAGCTGGAGGGGGGTTGGGAAGTTCTACGAGCAGTACTTC. It translates to CSASSWRGVGKFYEQYF.